This TCR beta chain was recorded in a study of T cells after yellow fever vaccination. Study-wide results and caveats: The appearance of a small share of clonotypes in both CD4 and CD8 compartments was observed.

TCR cDNA was made by 5'RACE template switching, adding a universal primer site and UMIs. TCRdb processed the 5' RACE reads anew with MiXCR; each CDR3 protein has one entry. The sample has roughly 330,000 distinct CDR3 sequences; 6.8% are singletons. Germline V gives CDR1 SGDLS, CDR2 YYNGEE. Trimming shortened V by 2 bases and J by 1 base, and 18 bases separated the two germline ends. The CDR3 spans 18 residues. In this sample, this clonotype turned up a few times. Its specificity is unknown. The source of this sequence is a young man who received the YFV17D yellow fever vaccine. This rearrangement joins TRBV9 to TRBJ1-4; D uncertain. This specimen consisted of PBMCs, obtained around 45 days after the first yellow fever vaccination. The CDR3 here is CASSVGVSLGRTNEKLFF. The DNA for the CDR3 is TGTGCCAGCAGCGTTGGGGTTTCGTTAGGGAGAACTAATGAAAAACTGTTTTTT.